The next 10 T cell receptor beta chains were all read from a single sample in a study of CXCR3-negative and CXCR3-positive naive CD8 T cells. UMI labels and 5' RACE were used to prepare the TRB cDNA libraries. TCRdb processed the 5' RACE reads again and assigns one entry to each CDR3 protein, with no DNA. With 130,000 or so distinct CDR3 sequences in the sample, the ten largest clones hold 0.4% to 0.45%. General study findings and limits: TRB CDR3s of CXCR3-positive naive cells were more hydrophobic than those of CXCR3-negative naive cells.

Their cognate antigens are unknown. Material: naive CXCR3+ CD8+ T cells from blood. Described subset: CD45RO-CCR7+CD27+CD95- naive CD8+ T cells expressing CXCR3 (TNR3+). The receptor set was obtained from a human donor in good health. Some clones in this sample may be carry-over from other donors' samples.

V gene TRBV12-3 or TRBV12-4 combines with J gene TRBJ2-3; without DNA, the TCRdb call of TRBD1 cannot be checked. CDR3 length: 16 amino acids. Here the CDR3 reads CASSFRGISGTDTQYF.

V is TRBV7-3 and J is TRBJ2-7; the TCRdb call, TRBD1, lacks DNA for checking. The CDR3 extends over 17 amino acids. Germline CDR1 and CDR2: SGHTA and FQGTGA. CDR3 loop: CASSDRLQGRFTYEQYF.

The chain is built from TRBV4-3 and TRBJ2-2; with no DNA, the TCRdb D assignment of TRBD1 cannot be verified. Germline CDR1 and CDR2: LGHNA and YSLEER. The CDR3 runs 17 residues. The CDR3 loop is CASSQDRDRGWTGELFF.

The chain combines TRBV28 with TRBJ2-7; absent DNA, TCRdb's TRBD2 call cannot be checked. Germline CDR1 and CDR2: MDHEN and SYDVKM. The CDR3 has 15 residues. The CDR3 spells CASSYRGVAGGEQYF.

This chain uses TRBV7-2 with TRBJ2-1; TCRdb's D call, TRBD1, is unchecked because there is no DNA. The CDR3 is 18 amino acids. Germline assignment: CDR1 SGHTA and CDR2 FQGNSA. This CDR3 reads CASSTARGFYGIYNEQFF. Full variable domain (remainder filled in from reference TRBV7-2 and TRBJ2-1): GAGVSQSPSNKVTEKGKDVELRCDPISGHTALYWYRQSLGQGLEFLIYFQGNSAPDKSGLPSDRFSAERTGGSVSTLTIQRTQQEDSAVYLCASSTARGFYGIYNEQFFGPGTRLTVL.

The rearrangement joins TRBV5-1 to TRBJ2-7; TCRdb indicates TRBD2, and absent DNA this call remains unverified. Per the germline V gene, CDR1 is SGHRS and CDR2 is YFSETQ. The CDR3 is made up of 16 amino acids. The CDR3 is CASSLRFSGRTYEQYF.

The chain's CDR3 is CATSIARGGVNSYEQYF. V gene TRBV15 combines with J gene TRBJ2-7; TCRdb's assignment of TRBD1 cannot be checked, as there is no DNA. CDR1 and CDR2 (germline): LNHNV, YYDKDF (reference sequence). The CDR3 runs 17 residues.

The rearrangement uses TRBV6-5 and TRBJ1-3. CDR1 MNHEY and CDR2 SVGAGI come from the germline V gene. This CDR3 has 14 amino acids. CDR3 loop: CASSYRESGNTIYF.

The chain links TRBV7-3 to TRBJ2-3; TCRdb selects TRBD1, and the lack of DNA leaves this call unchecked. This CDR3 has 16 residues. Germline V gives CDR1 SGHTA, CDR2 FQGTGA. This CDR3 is CASSLWPRGATDTQYF. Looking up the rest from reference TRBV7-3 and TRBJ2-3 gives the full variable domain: GAGVSQTPSNKVTEKGKYVELRCDPISGHTALYWYRQSLGQGPEFLIYFQGTGAADDSGLPNDRFFAVRPEGSVSTLKIQRTERGDSAVYLCASSLWPRGATDTQYFGPGTRLTVL.

This chain's CDR3 is CASSQVKGESYEQYF. The chain is built from TRBV4-1 and TRBJ2-7. CDR1 is MGHRA, CDR2 YSYEKL, per germline. The CDR3 loop spans 15 amino acids.